Reported below is one T cell receptor beta chain. The CDR3 loop spans 14 amino acids. Germline lookup yields CDR1 SQVTM and CDR2 ANQGSEA. Trimming left V 2 bases short and J 10 bases short, with 20 bases between. The sample is drawn from a study of blood T cell repertoires in COVID-19. Libraries were prepared by immunoSEQ multiplex PCR; TCRdb keeps only in-frame clonotypes and omits some of them. Among approximately 400,000 clones listed, around 87% were seen once. Sequenced: PBMCs or T cells enriched from blood (not recorded which). This clonotype originated in a young man who had recovered from COVID-19. The chain joins TRBV29-1 to TRBJ1-1, with D unresolved. The CDR3 reads CSVEIPAAGWGAFF. The CDR3, as DNA: TGCAGCGTTGAAATTCCGGCGGCGGGGTGGGGAGCTTTCTTT.